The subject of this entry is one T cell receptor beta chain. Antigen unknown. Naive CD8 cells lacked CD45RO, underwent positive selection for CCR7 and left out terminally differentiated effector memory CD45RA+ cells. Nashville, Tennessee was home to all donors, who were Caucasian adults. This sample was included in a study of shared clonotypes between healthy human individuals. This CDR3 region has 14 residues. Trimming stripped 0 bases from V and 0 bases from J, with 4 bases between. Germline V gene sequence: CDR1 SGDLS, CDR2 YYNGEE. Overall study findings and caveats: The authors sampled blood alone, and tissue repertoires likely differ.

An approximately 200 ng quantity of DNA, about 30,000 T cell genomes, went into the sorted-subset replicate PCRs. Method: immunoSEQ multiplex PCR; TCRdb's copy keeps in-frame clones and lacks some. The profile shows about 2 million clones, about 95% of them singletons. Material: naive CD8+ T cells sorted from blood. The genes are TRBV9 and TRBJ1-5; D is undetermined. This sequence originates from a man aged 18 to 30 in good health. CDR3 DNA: TGTGCCAGCAGCGTAGAAGCTAGCAATCAGCCCCAGCATTTT. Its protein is CASSVEASNQPQHF.